This T cell receptor (beta chain) derives from a study of T cell responses to AZD1222 COVID-19 vaccine. Study summary: Analyses pooled second doses at about 4 or about 12 weeks. General study results and limits: Reports say nearly half of spike-specific TCRs go after unmutated variant regions.

Assay used: immunoSEQ multiplex PCR; TCRdb lists only in-frame clones, some missing. The sample has about 130,000 clones; 75% to 90% are singletons. For this clone: Its target is not known.

The TCR originated in an adult in good health. This sample comprised peripheral blood, obtained on day 0 of AZD1222 vaccination.

This chain's CDR3 is CASSLGLEAFF. CDR3 DNA sequence: TGTGCCAGCAGCTTAGGGCTTGAAGCTTTCTTT. The chain couples TRBV7-9 to TRBJ1-1; D remains ambiguous. The CDR3 extends over 11 amino acids. CDR1 and CDR2 from the germline V gene are SEHNR and FQNEAQ (reference sequence). V was shortened by 1 base and J by 7 bases, with 4 bases between the two germline ends.